The 11 T cell receptor beta chains presented below share a single source sample, sequenced in a study of cytomegalovirus exposure and HLA in healthy donors. Repertoires were generated with immunoSEQ multiplex PCR, while TCRdb's copy carries only in-frame clones and drops some. This table holds 280,000 or so clones, approximately 90% found once. The sample taken for sequencing was PBMCs. Receptor source: a woman under 30 in good health and CMV-seronegative.

The rearrangement uses TRBV21-1 and TRBJ2-7; the table's D gene call, TRBD1, was not cross checked with the DNA. TRBV21-1 has pseudogene status. This CDR3 spans 19 amino acids. The CDR3 loop is CASSKSQGHRGSGPYEQYF. CDR3 coding DNA: TGTGCCAGCAGCAAATCCCAGGGACACCGCGGTTCGGGTCCCTACGAGCAGTACTTC.

The chain uses TRBV6-1 and TRBJ1-1, with 8 bases matching TRBD1. The CDR3 loop spans 14 amino acids. Germline assignment: CDR1 MNHNS and CDR2 SASEGT. V shed 11 bases, J shed 4 bases, and the junction held 12 bases outside the gene matches. CDR3 in amino acids: CALNSGTGVTEAFF. The DNA for the CDR3 is TGTGCCCTTAATTCCGGGACAGGCGTCACTGAAGCTTTCTTT.

The chain couples TRBV9 to TRBJ1-4; 9 bases align to TRBD1. The CDR3 extends over 17 amino acids. CDR1 SGDLS and CDR2 YYNGEE come from the germline V gene. Unmatched junction bases numbered 10, after V lost 3 bases and J lost 4 bases. CDR3 loop: CASSAGTGIPYNEKLFF. The CDR3 bases are TGTGCCAGCAGCGCCGGGACAGGGATCCCCTATAATGAAAAACTGTTTTTT.

The rearrangement uses TRBV28 and TRBJ1-5; 9 bases align to TRBD1. V gave up 4 bases and J gave up 2 bases; unmatched junction bases: 6. Germline-derived CDR1 and CDR2 are MDHEN and SYDVKM. The CDR3 is made up of 16 amino acids. The CDR3 sequence is CASSSHRGQGNQPQHF. Here the CDR3 DNA reads TGTGCCAGCAGTTCCCACAGGGGGCAGGGCAATCAGCCCCAGCATTTT.

This chain connects TRBV27 to TRBJ1-6, with D unclear. The CDR3 has 16 residues. V was cut by 3 bases and J by 10 bases, with 19 bases left in between. From germline, CDR1 is MNHEY and CDR2 SMNVEV (reference sequence). The CDR3 DNA reads TGTGCCAGCAGTTTGCGGGTTATGGGAGGAGGGTCACCCCTCCACTTT. Translation gives CASSLRVMGGGSPLHF.

This clone has just a few counts. The V call is TRBV6-5, the J call TRBJ1-4, with D perhaps matching TRBD1 (5 bases). Germline V gene data show CDR1 as MNHEY and CDR2 as SVGAGI. The length of the CDR3 is 15 residues. The ends were cut back, 5 bases at V and 1 base at J, with 11 bases in the middle. The CDR3 DNA reads TGTGCCAGCAGTCAGGGATGGGTAACTAATGAAAAACTGTTTTTT. It is translated as CASSQGWVTNEKLFF.

This chain links TRBV28 with TRBJ2-7; the D gene is possibly TRBD2 (6 bases). CDR1 and CDR2 from the germline V gene are MDHEN and SYDVKM. The V end was cut by 5 bases, the J end by 6 bases, with 11 bases between. The CDR3 loop spans 12 amino acids. The CDR3 DNA reads as TGTGCCAGCAGTGGTACTAGCACCGAGCAGTACTTC. Translating gives CASSGTSTEQYF.

This chain links TRBV27 with TRBJ2-7; 7 bases line up with TRBD2. Germline V gene lookup returns CDR1 MNHEY and CDR2 SMNVEV (reference sequence). Germline trimming cut 8 bases from V and 6 bases from J; bases unmatched to any gene: 16. The CDR3 is made up of 15 amino acids. The CDR3 reads CASSLAGSGSFEQYF. The DNA for the CDR3 is TGTGCCAGCTCCTTGGCCGGTAGCGGGTCGTTCGAGCAGTACTTC.

This clone was counted once. The genes are TRBV28 and TRBJ2-7; a possible D gene is TRBD2 (5 bases). V shed 2 bases and J shed 4 bases, with 12 bases lying between them. This CDR3 comprises 14 residues. CDR1 is MDHEN and CDR2 is SYDVKM in the germline V gene. The CDR3 loop reads CASSLTPAVYEQYF. CDR3 nucleotide sequence: TGTGCCAGCAGTTTAACTCCAGCGGTTTACGAGCAGTACTTC.

The chain employs TRBV19 and TRBJ2-3; a possible D gene is TRBD2 (6 bases). With 7 bases removed from V and 2 bases from J, the gap between germline ends came to 13 bases. The CDR3 has 14 residues. The germline gives CDR1 LNHDA, CDR2 SQIVND (reference sequence). The CDR3 here is CASKPGEVTDTQYF. CDR3 bases: TGTGCCAGTAAGCCGGGAGAGGTCACAGATACGCAGTATTTT.

J is TRBJ2-7 and V is TRBV7-8, with D possibly being TRBD1 (6 bases). V lost 4 bases and J 3 bases, leaving 7 bases between the germline ends. This CDR3 is built from 12 residues. Germline V gene lookup returns CDR1 SGHVS and CDR2 FQNEAQ. The CDR3 region is CASSSQGYEQYF. CDR3 bases: TGTGCCAGCAGCTCACAGGGCTACGAGCAGTACTTC.